This paragraph covers one T cell receptor beta chain sequence. Authors' analysis steps: Amplification with reference gene primers provided the estimates of nucleated cell counts. Produced via immunoSEQ multiplex PCR; TCRdb's table is partial and in-frame only. V and J calls and clone size are as listed in that table; D and trimming were resolved from the DNA. The data hold around 72,000 clones, with over 80% observed a single time. CDR3 length equals 16 residues. The V gene's germline CDR1 is KGHSH and CDR2 LQKENI. The V segment lost 5 bases and the J segment 2 bases; nucleotides outside the gene matches: 12. The sample belongs to a study of blood T cell repertoires in COVID-19. At the level of the study: Some COVID-19 samples were acute and others convalescent; all came from the United States, Italy and Spain. T cells, B-cell-depleted T cells, or PBMCs provided the cDNA or gDNA that served as material.

V usage is TRBV18 and J usage is TRBJ2-7; 7 bases are shared with TRBD2. This clonotype was sampled from a woman of 80 years or more with acute or convalescent COVID-19. Sequencing was performed on peripheral blood. In DNA form, the CDR3 reads TGTGCCAGCTCAACGCCCGGCGGGGGAAATCCCTACGAGCAGTACTTC. It translates to CASSTPGGGNPYEQYF.